One and the same sample provided the 19 T cell receptor beta chains below, sequenced in a study of blood T cell repertoires in COVID-19. Method: immunoSEQ multiplex PCR; TCRdb's copy keeps in-frame clones and lacks some. The repertoire holds 50,000 to 60,000 clones, with 80% to 85% as singletons. The source material was peripheral blood. Receptor source: a man at least 80 years old with COVID-19, enrolled during active disease.

The rearrangement uses TRBV2 and TRBJ2-7; 16 positions match TRBD2. J lost 0 bases, V lost 5 bases, and 10 bases had no gene match. CDR1 is SNHLY, CDR2 FYNNEI, per germline. The CDR3 is 19 amino acids. The CDR3 sequence: CASSRIPGLAGGVSYEQYV. The CDR3 DNA sequence: TGTGCCAGCAGTCGAATCCCGGGACTAGCGGGAGGGGTCTCCTACGAGCAGTACGTC.

This clone was counted a single time. The rearrangement uses TRBV19 and TRBJ1-2; 9 bases line up with TRBD1. V was pared by 5 bases and J by 6 bases, with 4 bases of the junction left unmatched. From germline, CDR1 is LNHDA and CDR2 SQIVND (reference sequence). CDR3 length: 13 residues. CDR3: CASSSRTGDGYTF. Written as DNA, the CDR3 is TGTGCCAGTAGTTCCCGGACAGGGGATGGCTACACCTTC.

The rearrangement links TRBV11-1 to TRBJ1-1; TRBD1 might be the D (5 bases). The length of the CDR3 is 14 residues. Germline V gives CDR1 SGHAT, CDR2 FQDESV (reference sequence). V was clipped by 6 bases and J by 1 base, with 12 bases between them. Here the CDR3 reads CASSHRGGNTEAFF. CDR3 DNA: TGTGCCAGCAGTCACCGGGGGGGGAACACTGAAGCTTTCTTT.

The chain joins TRBV7-9 to TRBJ1-2; D is undetermined. The CDR3 extends over 12 amino acids. The germline V gene has CDR1 SEHNR and CDR2 FQNEAQ (reference sequence). Trimming removed 5 bases from V and 2 bases from J, with 6 bases in between. CDR3 in DNA: TGTGCCAGCAGCCAAGCGAACTATGGCTACACCTTC. Amino acids: CASSQANYGYTF. Supplemented by reference TRBV7-9 and TRBJ1-2, the full variable domain reads DTGVSQNPRHKITKRGQNVTFRCDPISEHNRLYWYRQTLGQGPEFLTYFQNEAQLEKSRLLSDRFSAERPKGSFSTLEIQRTEQGDSAMYLCASSQANYGYTFGSGTRLTVV.

V usage is TRBV4-3 and J usage is TRBJ1-2, with D unresolved. The CDR3 runs 14 residues. CDR1 and CDR2 (germline): LGHNA, YSLEER. The V end was cut by 1 base, the J end by 3 bases, with 9 bases between. The CDR3 sequence: CASSQVQQHYGYTF. The CDR3 bases are TGCGCCAGCAGCCAAGTACAACAGCACTATGGCTACACCTTC.

The rearrangement joins TRBV5-6 to TRBJ2-1; 8 nucleotides line up with TRBD2. The CDR3 spans 15 residues. After removal of 0 bases from V and 8 bases from J, the junction contained 7 bases not matched to a gene. Per germline, CDR1 SGHDT and CDR2 YYEEEE. CDR3 coding DNA: TGTGCCAGCAGCTTGGTCGGGGGGGCCATAGATGAGCAGTTCTTC. It encodes CASSLVGGAIDEQFF.

The rearrangement uses TRBV6-2 or TRBV6-3 and TRBJ2-7; TRBD2 might be the D (6 bases). V lost 5 bases and J lost 3, with 20 bases in between. This CDR3 comprises 16 residues. CDR1 is MNHEY and CDR2 is SVGEGT in the germline V gene. The CDR3 reads CASSTLGAGRDYEQYF. CDR3 nucleotides: TGTGCCAGCAGTACCCTAGGAGCGGGTCGTGACTACGAGCAGTACTTC.

The chain combines TRBV19 with TRBJ1-6; 8 bases align to TRBD1. The CDR3 consists of 16 residues. Germline loops: CDR1 LNHDA, CDR2 SQIVND (reference sequence). The V and J ends lost 3 bases and 10 bases, in that order; junction bases with no gene match: 11. CDR3 DNA sequence: TGTGCCAGTAGTATGAGAACAGGGGGTATGGGATCACCCCTCCACTTT. Translating gives CASSMRTGGMGSPLHF.

The chain combines TRBV4-3 with TRBJ1-6; 9 bases are shared with TRBD1. Unmatched junction bases numbered 7, after V lost 0 bases and J lost 10 bases. The CDR3 length is 16 residues. Germline CDR1 is LGHNA and CDR2 is YSLEER. CDR3 nucleotide sequence: TGCGCCAGCAGCCAAGATCGGGGACAGGGCGGGTCACCCCTCCACTTT. This codes for CASSQDRGQGGSPLHF.

The chain couples TRBV30 to TRBJ1-1; perhaps TRBD1 as D (5 bases). Germline lookup yields CDR1 GTSNPN and CDR2 SVGIG (reference sequence). The CDR3 runs to 13 residues. V lost 7 bases, J lost 1 base, and 13 bases lay in between. CDR3 amino acids: CASTGGGNTEAFF. CDR3 nucleotides: TGTGCCTCCACTGGGGGGGGGAACACTGAAGCTTTCTTT.

The chain joins TRBV7-2 to TRBJ2-3; D not certain. Germline loops: CDR1 SGHTA, CDR2 FQGNSA. This CDR3 region has 12 residues. The V end was cut by 2 bases, the J end by 6 bases, with 6 bases between. CDR3 nucleotides: TGTGCCAGCAGCTTATACCAGGATACGCAGTATTTT. This gives the protein CASSLYQDTQYF.

This clone has only one observation. The chain couples TRBV7-2 to TRBJ1-2; 9 nucleotides match TRBD1. The trim removed 0 bases at V and 7 bases at J, leaving 6 bases unmatched. Germline V gene sequence: CDR1 SGHTA, CDR2 FQGNSA. The length of the CDR3 is 15 residues. CDR3 region: CASSLAGTGTGGYTF. CDR3 DNA sequence: TGTGCCAGCAGCTTAGCCGGGACAGGGACTGGTGGCTACACCTTC.

This chain links TRBV5-4 with TRBJ1-3, with D uncertain. The V end lost 1 base, the J end lost 3 bases, and 20 bases lay between the germline ends. There are 18 residues in the CDR3. Germline V gives CDR1 SGHNT, CDR2 YYREEE (reference sequence). CDR3 residues: CASSLKAGGGSFGNTIYF. The CDR3 DNA sequence: TGTGCCAGCAGCTTGAAGGCCGGTGGCGGGTCGTTTGGAAACACCATATATTTT.

The chain combines TRBV18 with TRBJ2-3; D is unclear. Germline V gene data show CDR1 as KGHSH and CDR2 as LQKENI. The germline V and J ends were trimmed by 3 bases and 2 bases, with 9 bases remaining between them. This CDR3 has 14 amino acids. The CDR3 spells CASSPTRDTDTQYF. The CDR3 DNA is TGTGCCAGCTCACCCACCCGCGACACAGATACGCAGTATTTT.

The chain combines TRBV6-6 with TRBJ2-7; TRBD1 aligns across 7 bases. With 5 bases clipped from V and 3 bases from J, the junction kept 7 bases outside the gene matches. Germline assignment: CDR1 MNHNY and CDR2 SVGAGI (reference sequence). The CDR3 contains 14 residues. The CDR3 spells CASSDPGTVYEQYF. DNA for the CDR3: TGTGCCAGCAGTGACCCCGGGACAGTCTACGAGCAGTACTTC.

This clone came up once. CDR3 amino acids: CSVDSGLAASGNTIYF. The CDR3 DNA reads TGCAGCGTTGATTCGGGGTTGGCCGCCTCTGGAAACACCATATATTTT. The chain couples TRBV29-1 to TRBJ1-3; D not resolved. The CDR3 totals 16 residues. Per the germline V gene, CDR1 is SQVTM and CDR2 is ANQGSEA. The V gene lost 3 bases and the J gene lost 0 bases, with 15 bases spanning the gap.

The chain carries TRBV19 and TRBJ2-7, with 9 bases matching TRBD1. This CDR3 comprises 14 residues. The germline V gene has CDR1 LNHDA and CDR2 SQIVND (reference sequence). V dropped 5 bases and J dropped 2; count of bases not matched to a gene: 4. CDR3 DNA sequence: TGTGCCAGTAGTGAGGGGACAGGGCCCTACGAGCAGTACGTC. Translation gives CASSEGTGPYEQYV.

V usage is TRBV4-1 and J usage is TRBJ1-2; possibly TRBD1 for D (6 bases). The CDR3 has 15 residues. The V end was cut by 3 bases, the J end by 6 bases, with 17 bases between. Germline V lookup: CDR1 MGHRA, CDR2 YSYEKL. The CDR3 here is CASSQTGTLNNGYTF. Written as DNA, the CDR3 is TGCGCCAGCAGCCAGACCGGGACACTTAATAATGGCTACACCTTC.

This chain joins TRBV24-1 and TRBJ2-7; the D gene is possibly TRBD2 (6 bases). V was shortened by 8 bases and J by 4 bases, with 17 bases between the two germline ends. The germline V gene encodes CDR1 KGHDR and CDR2 SFDVKD. This CDR3 comprises 14 residues. The CDR3 protein is CATKKRDSGYEQYF. The CDR3 DNA follows: TGTGCCACCAAAAAACGGGACTCAGGATACGAGCAGTACTTC.